The 8 T cell receptor beta chains listed next were all sequenced from one sample in a study of a mutant IDH1 vaccine in newly diagnosed glioma. Time point meaning: week 11, during vaccination. All doses held 300 ug of mutant IDH1 20-mer peptide, with topical imiquimod. Produced via immunoSEQ multiplex PCR; TCRdb's table is partial and in-frame only. The repertoire holds around 27,000 clones, with approximately 80% as singletons. Antigen specificity for these receptors is unknown. The starting material was PBMCs, obtained from a glioma patient whose treatment included an IDH1 peptide vaccine. The origin of the receptors is a woman in her late teens or twenties with glioma.

The CDR3 sequence is CACRVDTQYF. In DNA, the CDR3 is TGTGCCTGTAGGGTTGATACGCAGTATTTT. The chain couples TRBV30 to TRBJ2-3; D not certain. Germline V gene lookup returns CDR1 GTSNPN and CDR2 SVGIG (reference sequence). Trimming cost V 6 bases and J 6 bases, with 7 bases left between them. CDR3 size: 10 residues.

This chain links TRBV9 with TRBJ1-1, with D unclear. Looked up from germline, CDR1 is SGDLS and CDR2 is YYNGEE. The CDR3 loop spans 15 amino acids. Deletions cut 4 bases from V and 0 bases from J, with 13 bases between. CDR3 in DNA: TGTGCCAGCAGCCAAACCCCGGGCATGAACACTGAAGCTTTCTTT. This sequence encodes CASSQTPGMNTEAFF.

This clone occurred once. The rearrangement uses TRBV5-5 and TRBJ1-1; a possible D gene is TRBD1 (6 bases). The CDR3 covers 16 residues. V lost 2 bases and J lost 0, with 14 bases in between. Germline V gene sequence: CDR1 SGHKS, CDR2 YYEKEE (reference sequence). The CDR3 nucleotides are TGTGCCAGCAGCTTATCAGTGGGGGCAATGAACACTGAAGCTTTCTTT. Encoded protein: CASSLSVGAMNTEAFF.

V is TRBV6-4 and J is TRBJ1-2, with 7 bases lining up with TRBD1. The CDR3 length is 16 residues. V was clipped by 6 bases and J by 5 bases; unmatched bases: 15. CDR1 and CDR2 from the germline V gene are MRHNA and SNTAGT. The CDR3: CASSSWFTGASYGYTF. For the CDR3, the DNA is TGTGCCAGCAGCTCTTGGTTCACAGGGGCCAGTTATGGCTACACCTTC.

This clone came up once. J is TRBJ2-1 and V is TRBV4-1, with 8 positions matching TRBD2. V lost 1 base, J lost 3 bases, and 8 bases stayed unmatched. The germline V gene has CDR1 MGHRA and CDR2 YSYEKL. The CDR3 sequence is 17 residues long. CDR3 region: CASSQGGGLVVYNEQFF. As DNA, the CDR3 is TGCGCCAGCAGCCAAGGAGGGGGACTAGTAGTCTACAATGAGCAGTTCTTC.

The V gene is TRBV30, the J gene TRBJ1-6, with TRBD1 matching over 8 bases. Germline V gene sequence: CDR1 GTSNPN, CDR2 SVGIG (reference sequence). Germline trimming cut 6 bases from V and 9 bases from J; bases unmatched to any gene: 7. This CDR3 has 13 amino acids. The CDR3 region is CACPATGASPLHF. CDR3 nucleotides: TGTGCCTGTCCCGCGACAGGGGCTTCACCCCTCCACTTT.

This clone was recorded once. This chain connects TRBV7-8 to TRBJ1-4; D remains ambiguous. This CDR3 contains 15 residues. The V and J ends lost 6 bases and 8 bases respectively, with 19 bases between them. Germline-derived CDR1 and CDR2 are SGHVS and FQNEAQ. The chain's CDR3 is CASSSNGVVQEKLFF. CDR3 bases: TGTGCCAGCAGTTCTAACGGGGTAGTGCAGGAAAAACTGTTTTTT.

CDR3 DNA: TGTGCCAGCAGATGGGCAAGGACTGAAGCTTTCTTT. Its translation: CASRWARTEAFF. The genes are TRBV2 and TRBJ1-1; D is undetermined. CDR1 and CDR2 from the germline V gene are SNHLY and FYNNEI. The germline V and J ends were trimmed by 6 bases and 5 bases, with 10 bases remaining between them. This CDR3 has 12 residues.